This TCR beta chain was captured in a study of blood T cell repertoires in COVID-19. Study-level information: Material from acute and convalescent COVID-19 was sourced from the United States, Italy and Spain. The cDNA or gDNA used as material had been derived from T cells, B-cell-depleted T cells, or PBMCs.

In the original analysis: Amplification with reference gene primers provided the estimates of nucleated cell counts. Generated by immunoSEQ multiplex PCR, the TCRdb table keeps only in-frame clones and is missing some. V, J and clone size are those of that table, while D and trimming were read from the DNA. Of about 66,000 clones in the sample, about nine tenths were seen once. Source material: peripheral blood. The receptor comes from a woman in her sixties or seventies with acute or convalescent COVID-19.

CDR3 amino acids: CASTSGLAGITSTDTQYF. For the CDR3, the DNA is TGTGCCAGCACCTCGGGACTAGCGGGGATAACTAGCACAGATACGCAGTATTTT. This chain uses TRBV28 with TRBJ2-3, with 13 bases that match TRBD2. This CDR3 region has 18 residues. V shed 7 bases and J 0 bases; nucleotides not matched to a gene: 10. Germline CDR1 reads MDHEN; CDR2 reads SYDVKM.